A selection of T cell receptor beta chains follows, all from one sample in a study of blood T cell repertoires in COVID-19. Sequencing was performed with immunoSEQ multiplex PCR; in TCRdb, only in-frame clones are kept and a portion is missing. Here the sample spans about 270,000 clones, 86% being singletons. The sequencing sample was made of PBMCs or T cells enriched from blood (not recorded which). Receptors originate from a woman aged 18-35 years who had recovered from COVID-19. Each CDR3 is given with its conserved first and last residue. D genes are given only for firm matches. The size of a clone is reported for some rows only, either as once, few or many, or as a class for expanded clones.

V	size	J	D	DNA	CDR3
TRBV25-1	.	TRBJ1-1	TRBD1	TGTGCCAGCAGTGAAGACACAGGGGGGAACACTGAAGCTTTCTTT	CASSEDTGGNTEAFF
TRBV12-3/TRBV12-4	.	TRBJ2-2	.	TGTGCCAGCAGTAATGGGAGGACCGGGGAGCTGTTTTTT	CASSNGRTGELFF
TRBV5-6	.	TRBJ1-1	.	TGTGCCAGCAGCTTGTGGTGGCGCACGGGAATGGAAGCTTTCTTT	CASSLWWRTGMEAFF
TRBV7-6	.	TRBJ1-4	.	TGTGCCAGCAGCTTAGGCCCGACTTTGGCAACTAATGAAAAACTGTTTTTT	CASSLGPTLATNEKLFF
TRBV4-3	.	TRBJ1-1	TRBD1	TGCGCCAGCAGCCAAAGGACAGGGCCCAACACTGAAGCTTTCTTT	CASSQRTGPNTEAFF
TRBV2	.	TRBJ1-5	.	TGTGCCAGCAGACAGGGCGGCAATCAGCCCCAGCATTTT	CASRQGGNQPQHF
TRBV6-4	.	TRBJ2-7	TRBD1	TGTGCCAGCAGCGGGACAGAATACGAGCAGTACTTC	CASSGTEYEQYF
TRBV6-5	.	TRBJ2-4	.	TGTGCCAGCAGTTACGGTCCGGACAGAAACATTCAGTACTTC	CASSYGPDRNIQYF
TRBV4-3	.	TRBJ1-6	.	TGCGCCAGCAGCCAAGAAATCCAGGGACTTTCACCCCTCCACTTT	CASSQEIQGLSPLHF
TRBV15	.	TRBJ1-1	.	TGTGCCACCAGCACCCAGGGGATGAACACTGAAGCTTTCTTT	CATSTQGMNTEAFF
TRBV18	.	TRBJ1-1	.	TGTGCCAGCTCACCGGACAGATCTAACACTGAAGCTTTCTTT	CASSPDRSNTEAFF
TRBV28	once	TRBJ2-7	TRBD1	TGTGCCAGCAGGCCGACAGGGGTACTACGAGGGCAGTACTTC	CASRPTGVLRGQYF
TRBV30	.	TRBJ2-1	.	TGTGCCAGTTCCCGGGACATATTTAATGAGCAGTTCTTC	CASSRDIFNEQFF
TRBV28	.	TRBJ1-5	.	TGTGCCAGCATTGACAACAGGGAGCAACAGCCCCAGCATTTT	CASIDNREQQPQHF
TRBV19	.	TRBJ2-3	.	TGTGCCAGTAGTATCCGTGGCACAGATACGCAGTATTTT	CASSIRGTDTQYF
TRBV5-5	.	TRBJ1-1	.	TGTGCCAGCAGCTTGGGGCTGCACACTGAAGCTTTCTTT	CASSLGLHTEAFF
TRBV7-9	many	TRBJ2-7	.	TGTGCCAGCAGCCCCAGACAGCGAACTTACGAGCAGTACTTC	CASSPRQRTYEQYF
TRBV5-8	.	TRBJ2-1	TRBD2	TGTGCCAGCAGCTTGGCCTCGGGGGGCTCCTACAATGAGCAGTTCTTC	CASSLASGGSYNEQFF
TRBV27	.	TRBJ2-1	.	TGTGCCAGCAAACTAGGTGGGATTTACAATGAGCAGTTCTTC	CASKLGGIYNEQFF
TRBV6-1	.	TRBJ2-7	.	TGTGCCAGCAGGCCGAGCGGAGTAGGTTACGAGCAGTACTTC	CASRPSGVGYEQYF
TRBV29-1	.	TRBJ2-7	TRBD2	TGCAGCGTTGAAGAGGGACTAGCGGGAGGGTACGAGCAGTACTTC	CSVEEGLAGGYEQYF
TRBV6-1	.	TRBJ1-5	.	TGTGCCAGCAGTGAGGGCAGGAGCAATCAGCCCCAGCATTTT	CASSEGRSNQPQHF
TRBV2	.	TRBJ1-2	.	TGTGCCAGCAGTGAAGACAGGAACTATGGCTACACCTTC	CASSEDRNYGYTF
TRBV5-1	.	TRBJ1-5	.	TGCGCCAGCAGCTTGGACAGGGCGGGCCAGCCCCAGCATTTT	CASSLDRAGQPQHF
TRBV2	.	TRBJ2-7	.	TGTGCCAGCAGTGTGGTCTGGCCCGAGCAGTACTTC	CASSVVWPEQYF
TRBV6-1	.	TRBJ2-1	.	TGTGCCAGCAGTGAAGCGGGGACTTACAATGAGCAGTTCTTC	CASSEAGTYNEQFF
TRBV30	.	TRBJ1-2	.	TGTGCCTGGAGCGATCCGGCGGGCTATGGCTACACCTTC	CAWSDPAGYGYTF
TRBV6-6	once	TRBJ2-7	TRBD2	TGTGCCAGCAGTTCGTCGGGGGGGGGTTCCTACGAGCAGTACTTC	CASSSSGGGSYEQYF
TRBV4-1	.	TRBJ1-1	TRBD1	TGCGCCAGCAGCCAAGAGCCGCGCAGGGGGATGTATGCTTTCTTT	CASSQEPRRGMYAFF
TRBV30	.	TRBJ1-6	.	TGTGCCTGGAGCCGAACTGGCTCCTATAATTCACCCCTCCACTTT	CAWSRTGSYNSPLHF
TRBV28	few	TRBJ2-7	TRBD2	TGTGCCAGCAGTTCCCCGACTAGCGGGTTCTCCTACGAGCAGTACTTC	CASSSPTSGFSYEQYF
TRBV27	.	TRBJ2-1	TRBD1	TGTGCCAGCAGTGCGTGGGACAGGGTATCGGATGAGCAGTTCTTC	CASSAWDRVSDEQFF
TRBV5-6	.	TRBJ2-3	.	TGTGCCAGCAGCCTCAATGGGGCTAGCACAGATACGCAGTATTTT	CASSLNGASTDTQYF
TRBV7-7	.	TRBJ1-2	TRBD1	TGTGCCAGCGCACCAGGGGGCGCGGTTAACTATGGCTACACCTTC	CASAPGGAVNYGYTF
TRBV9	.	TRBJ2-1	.	TGTGCCAGCAGCGTAGGCGGAGACGGGTACAATGAGCAGTTCTTC	CASSVGGDGYNEQFF
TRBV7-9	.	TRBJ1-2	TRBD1	TGTGCCAGCAGCCCTGACGACAGGGCGAATGGCTACACCTTC	CASSPDDRANGYTF
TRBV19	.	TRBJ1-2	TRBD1	TGTGCCAGTAGCCCGGACAGGGGCCCGTTTGGCTACACCTTC	CASSPDRGPFGYTF
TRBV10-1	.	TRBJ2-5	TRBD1	TGCGCCAGCAGTCGGGACAGGGTCGAAGAGACCCAGTACTTC	CASSRDRVEETQYF
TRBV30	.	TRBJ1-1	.	TGTGCCTGGAGTCTCAGAATGAACACTGAAGCTTTCTTT	CAWSLRMNTEAFF
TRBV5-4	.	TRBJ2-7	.	TGTGCCAGCGGCCTTCCGGGACTTTATTACGAGCAGTACTTC	CASGLPGLYYEQYF
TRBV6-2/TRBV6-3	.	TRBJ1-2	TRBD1	TGTGCCAGCAGCTTTGACAGGGTCGGCTACACCTTC	CASSFDRVGYTF
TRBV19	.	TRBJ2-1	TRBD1	TGTGCCAGTAGTATACAGGGGGCCTACAATGAGCAGTTCTTC	CASSIQGAYNEQFF
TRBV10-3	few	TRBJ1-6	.	TGTGCCACGCACCCCGGGATAAGCTCCTATAATTCACCCCTCCACTTT	CATHPGISSYNSPLHF
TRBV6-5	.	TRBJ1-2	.	TGTGCCAGCAGCCGGTGGGAGAACTATGGCTACACCTTC	CASSRWENYGYTF
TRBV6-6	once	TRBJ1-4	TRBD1	TGTGCCAGCAGTCCCTTTGTGGTCGGACAGGGAAATGAAAAACTGTTTTTT	CASSPFVVGQGNEKLFF
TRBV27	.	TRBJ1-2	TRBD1	TGTGCCAACGGGACAGGGGGCGCGGTGACGGAAGGCTACACCTTC	CANGTGGAVTEGYTF
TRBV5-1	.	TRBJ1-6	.	TGCGCCAGCAGATTTACGAGCTCCTATAATTCACCCCTCCACTTT	CASRFTSSYNSPLHF
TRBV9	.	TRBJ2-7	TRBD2	TGTGCCAGCAGCGTCGGTAACCCGGGACTAGGGTACGAGCAGTACTTC	CASSVGNPGLGYEQYF
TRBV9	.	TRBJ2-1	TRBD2	TGTGCCAGCAGCGTTCAGCGGGGGAACTCCTACAATGAGCAGTTCTTC	CASSVQRGNSYNEQFF
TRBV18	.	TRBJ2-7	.	TGTGCCAGCTCACCGTCGATCACGGGGAAATGGGGCGAGCAGTACTTC	CASSPSITGKWGEQYF
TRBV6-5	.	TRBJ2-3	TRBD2	TGTGCCGGTCTAGCGGGAGGTACAGATACGCAGTATTTT	CAGLAGGTDTQYF
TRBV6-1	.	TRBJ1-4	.	TGTGCCAGCAGTGAAGCTACAGGGTTCGGTGAAAAACTGTTTTTT	CASSEATGFGEKLFF
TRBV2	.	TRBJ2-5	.	TGTGCCAGCACCATAACCTCGGGGAACCAAGAGACCCAGTACTTC	CASTITSGNQETQYF
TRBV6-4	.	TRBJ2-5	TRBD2	TGTGCCAGCAGTGGGACTAGCGGAGAGACCCAGTACTTC	CASSGTSGETQYF
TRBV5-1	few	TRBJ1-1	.	TGCGCCAGCAGCTTGGAGGGGGTTTTTAACACTGAAGCTTTCTTT	CASSLEGVFNTEAFF
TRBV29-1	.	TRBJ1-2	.	TGCAGCGTTGAAGATCTAGGTAACTATGGCTACACCTTC	CSVEDLGNYGYTF
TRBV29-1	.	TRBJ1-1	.	TGCAGCGTCTCAGGGGTGCTAAACACTGAAGCTTTCTTT	CSVSGVLNTEAFF
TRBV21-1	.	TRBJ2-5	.	TGTGCCAGCAGCTGGGGACAGAAAGCAGAACAAGAGACCCAGTACTTC	CASSWGQKAEQETQYF
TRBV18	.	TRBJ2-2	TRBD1	TGTGCCAGCTCACCTCCGGGACAGGGTTGGAACACCGGGGAGCTGTTTTTT	CASSPPGQGWNTGELFF
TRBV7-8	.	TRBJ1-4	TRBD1	TGTGCCAGCAGCCACAGGGGGAGGGGCCCCTCAACTAATGAAAAACTGTTTTTT	CASSHRGRGPSTNEKLFF